This TCR beta chain was sequenced in a study of T cell responses to AZD1222 COVID-19 vaccine. The CDR3 totals 16 residues. Germline V gene data show CDR1 as LNHDA and CDR2 as SQIVND (reference sequence). Trimming left V 3 bases short and J 2 bases short, with 13 bases between. Clones were read by immunoSEQ multiplex PCR, and TCRdb kept only the in-frame ones, dropping some. This sample has tens of thousands of clones, with about 82% found just once. Points from the study as a whole: Reportedly, close to half of spike-specific TCRs are directed against unmutated variant regions. Spike-wide coverage was observed for vaccine-associated CD4 TCRs, with dominant responses at 160-218 and 743-854. Clonal diversity was possibly underestimated, and the donors were mostly white British, with more females.

Regarding this clone: Its antigen is unidentified.

This TCR was sampled from an adult in good health. This sequence joins TRBV19 and TRBJ2-2; perhaps TRBD1 as D (5 bases). This specimen was peripheral blood, taken on day 0 of AZD1222 vaccination. The CDR3 loop is CASSILWGPNTGELFF. In DNA, the CDR3 is TGTGCCAGTAGTATTTTGTGGGGCCCAAACACCGGGGAGCTGTTTTTT.